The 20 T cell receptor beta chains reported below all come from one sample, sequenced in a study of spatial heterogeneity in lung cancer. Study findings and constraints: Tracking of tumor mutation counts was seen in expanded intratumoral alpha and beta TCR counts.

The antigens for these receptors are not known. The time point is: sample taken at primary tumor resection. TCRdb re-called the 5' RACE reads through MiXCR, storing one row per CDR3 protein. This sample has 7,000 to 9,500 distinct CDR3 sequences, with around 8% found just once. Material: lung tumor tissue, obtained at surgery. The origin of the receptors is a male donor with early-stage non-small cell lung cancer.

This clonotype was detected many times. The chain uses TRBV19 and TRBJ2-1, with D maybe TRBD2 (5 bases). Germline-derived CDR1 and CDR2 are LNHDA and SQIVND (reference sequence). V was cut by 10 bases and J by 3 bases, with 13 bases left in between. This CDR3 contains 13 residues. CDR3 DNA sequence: TGTGCCACCCGAAGCGGCATCTACAATGAGCAGTTCTTC. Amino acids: CATRSGIYNEQFF.

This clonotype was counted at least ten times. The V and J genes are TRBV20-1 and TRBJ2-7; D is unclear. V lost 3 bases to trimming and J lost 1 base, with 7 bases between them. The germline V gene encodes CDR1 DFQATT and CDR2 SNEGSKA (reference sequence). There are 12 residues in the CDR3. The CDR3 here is CSASRQSYEQYF. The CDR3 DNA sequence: TGCAGTGCTAGTAGACAATCCTACGAGCAGTACTTC.

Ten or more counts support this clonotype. CDR3 amino acids: CAISESNQPQHF. In DNA form, the CDR3 reads TGTGCCATCAGTGAGTCGAATCAGCCCCAGCATTTT. The chain combines TRBV10-3 with TRBJ1-5; D not resolved. This CDR3 is built from 12 residues. The germline CDR1 and CDR2 sequences are ENHRY and SYGVKD. V was pared by 0 bases and J by 4 bases, with 1 base between.

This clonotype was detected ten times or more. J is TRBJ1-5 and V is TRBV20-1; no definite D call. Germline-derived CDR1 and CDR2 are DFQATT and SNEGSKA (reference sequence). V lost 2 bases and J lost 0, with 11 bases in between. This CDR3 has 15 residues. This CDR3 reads CSARRRQYSNQPQHF. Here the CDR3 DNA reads TGCAGTGCTAGACGCAGACAATATAGCAATCAGCCCCAGCATTTT.

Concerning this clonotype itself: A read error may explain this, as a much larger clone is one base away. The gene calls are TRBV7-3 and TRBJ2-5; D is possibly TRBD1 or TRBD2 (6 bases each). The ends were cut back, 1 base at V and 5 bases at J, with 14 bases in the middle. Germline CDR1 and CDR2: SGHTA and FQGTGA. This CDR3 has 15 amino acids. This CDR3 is CASSLNFGGHETQYF. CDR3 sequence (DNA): TGTGCCAGCAGCTTAAATTTCGGGGGCCACGAGACCCAGTACTTC.

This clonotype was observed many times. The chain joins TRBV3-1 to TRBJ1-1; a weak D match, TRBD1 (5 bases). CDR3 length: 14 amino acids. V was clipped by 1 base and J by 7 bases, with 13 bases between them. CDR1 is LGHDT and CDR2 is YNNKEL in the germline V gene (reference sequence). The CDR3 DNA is TGTGCCAGCAGCCAAGCGGCGGGAAGGGGTGAAGCTTTCTTT. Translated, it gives CASSQAAGRGEAFF. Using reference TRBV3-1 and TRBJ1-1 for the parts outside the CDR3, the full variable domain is DTAVSQTPKYLVTQMGNDKSIKCEQNLGHDTMYWYKQDSKKFLKIMFSYNNKELIINETVPNRFSPKSPDKAHLNLHINSLELGDSAVYFCASSQAAGRGEAFFGQGTRLTVV.

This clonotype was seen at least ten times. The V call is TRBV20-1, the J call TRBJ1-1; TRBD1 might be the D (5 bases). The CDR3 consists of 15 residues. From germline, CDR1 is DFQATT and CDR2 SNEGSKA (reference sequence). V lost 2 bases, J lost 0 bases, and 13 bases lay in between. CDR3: CSARRWDGLNTEAFF. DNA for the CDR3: TGCAGTGCTAGACGGTGGGACGGATTGAACACTGAAGCTTTCTTT.

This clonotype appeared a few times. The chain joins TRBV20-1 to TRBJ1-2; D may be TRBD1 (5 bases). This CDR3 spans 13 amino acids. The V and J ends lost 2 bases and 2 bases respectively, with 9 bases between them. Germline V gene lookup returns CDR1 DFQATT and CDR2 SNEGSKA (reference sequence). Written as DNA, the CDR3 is TGCAGTGCTAGAAGGGACGGGAACTATGGCTACACCTTC. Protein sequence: CSARRDGNYGYTF.

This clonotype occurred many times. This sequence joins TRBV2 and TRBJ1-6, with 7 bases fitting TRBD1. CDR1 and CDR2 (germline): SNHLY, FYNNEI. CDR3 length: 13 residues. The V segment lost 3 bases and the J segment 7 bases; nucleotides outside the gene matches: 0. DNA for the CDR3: TGTGCCAGCAGTGACAGGGGGAATTCACCCCTCCACTTT. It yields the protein CASSDRGNSPLHF. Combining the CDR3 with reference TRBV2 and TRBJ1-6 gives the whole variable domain EPEVTQTPSHQVTQMGQEVILRCVPISNHLYFYWYRQILGQKVEFLVSFYNNEISEKSEIFDDQFSVERPDGSNFTLKIRSTKLEDSAMYFCASSDRGNSPLHFGNGTRLTVT.

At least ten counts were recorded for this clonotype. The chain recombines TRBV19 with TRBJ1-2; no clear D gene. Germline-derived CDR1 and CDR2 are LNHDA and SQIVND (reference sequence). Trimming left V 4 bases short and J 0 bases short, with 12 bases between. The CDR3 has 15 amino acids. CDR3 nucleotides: TGTGCCAGTAGTAGTCCGGGCCAAGCTAACTATGGCTACACCTTC. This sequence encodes CASSSPGQANYGYTF.

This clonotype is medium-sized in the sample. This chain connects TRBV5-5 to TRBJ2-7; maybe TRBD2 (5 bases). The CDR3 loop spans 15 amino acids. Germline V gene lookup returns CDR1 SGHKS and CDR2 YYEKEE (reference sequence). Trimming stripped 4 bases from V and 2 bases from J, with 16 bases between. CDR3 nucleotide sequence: TGTGCCAGCAGCCTGGAGGTAGGCGGTGCCTACGAGCAGTACTTC. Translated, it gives CASSLEVGGAYEQYF.

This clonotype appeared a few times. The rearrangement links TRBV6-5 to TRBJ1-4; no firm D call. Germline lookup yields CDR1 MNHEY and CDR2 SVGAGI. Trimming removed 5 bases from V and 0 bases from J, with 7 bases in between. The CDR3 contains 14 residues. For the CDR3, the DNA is TGTGCCAGCAGTCAGCCAGCAACTAATGAAAAACTGTTTTTT. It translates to CASSQPATNEKLFF.

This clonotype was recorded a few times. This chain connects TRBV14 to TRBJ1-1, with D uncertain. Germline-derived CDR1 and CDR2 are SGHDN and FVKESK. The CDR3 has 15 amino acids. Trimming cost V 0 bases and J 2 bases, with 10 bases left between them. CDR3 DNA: TGTGCCAGCAGCCAAGATCACTGGGGTAACACTGAAGCTTTCTTT. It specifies CASSQDHWGNTEAFF.

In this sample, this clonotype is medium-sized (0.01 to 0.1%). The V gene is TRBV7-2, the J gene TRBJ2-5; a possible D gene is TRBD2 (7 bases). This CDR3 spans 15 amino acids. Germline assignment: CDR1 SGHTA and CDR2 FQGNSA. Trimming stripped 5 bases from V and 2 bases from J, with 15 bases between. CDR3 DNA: TGTGCCAGCAGCCCAGGGGACTACCCACAAGAGACCCAGTACTTC. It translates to CASSPGDYPQETQYF.

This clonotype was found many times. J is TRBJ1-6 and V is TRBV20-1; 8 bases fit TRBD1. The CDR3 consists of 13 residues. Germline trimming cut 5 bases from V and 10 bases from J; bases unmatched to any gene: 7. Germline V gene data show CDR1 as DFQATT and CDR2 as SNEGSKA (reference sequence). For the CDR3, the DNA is TGCAGTGCTGACCCGGACAGGGCATCACCCCTCCACTTT. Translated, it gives CSADPDRASPLHF.

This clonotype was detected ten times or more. Here the CDR3 reads CASSLGLAGGRSTDTQYF. The CDR3 nucleotides are TGCGCCAGCAGCTTGGGACTAGCGGGAGGCCGGAGCACAGATACGCAGTATTTT. The V gene is TRBV5-1, the J gene TRBJ2-3, with 13 bases fitting TRBD2. This CDR3 spans 18 amino acids. Germline V gene data show CDR1 as SGHRS and CDR2 as YFSETQ. Unmatched junction bases numbered 4, after V lost 0 bases and J lost 0 bases. The entire variable domain, with the rest obtained from reference TRBV5-1 and TRBJ2-3, is as follows: KAGVTQTPRYLIKTRGQQVTLSCSPISGHRSVSWYQQTPGQGLQFLFEYFSETQRNKGNFPGRFSGRQFSNSRSEMNVSTLELGDSALYLCASSLGLAGGRSTDTQYFGPGTRLTVL.

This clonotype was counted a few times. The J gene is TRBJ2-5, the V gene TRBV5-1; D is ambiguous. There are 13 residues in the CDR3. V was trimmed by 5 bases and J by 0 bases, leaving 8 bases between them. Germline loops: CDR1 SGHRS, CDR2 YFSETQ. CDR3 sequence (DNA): TGCGCCAGCAGTCGGGCTTACCAAGAGACCCAGTACTTC. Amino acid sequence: CASSRAYQETQYF.

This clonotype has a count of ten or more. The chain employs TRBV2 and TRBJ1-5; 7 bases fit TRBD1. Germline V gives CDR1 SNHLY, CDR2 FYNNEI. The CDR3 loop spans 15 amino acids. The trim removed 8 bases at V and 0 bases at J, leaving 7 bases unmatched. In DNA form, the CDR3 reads TGTGCCAGCGCTTCAGGGGGAGGTAGCAATCAGCCCCAGCATTTT. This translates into CASASGGGSNQPQHF.

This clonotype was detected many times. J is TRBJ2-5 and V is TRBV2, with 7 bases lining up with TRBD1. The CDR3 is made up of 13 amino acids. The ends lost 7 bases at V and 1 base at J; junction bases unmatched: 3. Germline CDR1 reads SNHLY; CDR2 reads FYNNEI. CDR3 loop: CASTGDSQETQYF. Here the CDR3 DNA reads TGTGCCAGCACCGGGGACAGCCAAGAGACCCAGTACTTC. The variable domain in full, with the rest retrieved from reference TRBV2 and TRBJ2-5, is EPEVTQTPSHQVTQMGQEVILRCVPISNHLYFYWYRQILGQKVEFLVSFYNNEISEKSEIFDDQFSVERPDGSNFTLKIRSTKLEDSAMYFCASTGDSQETQYFGPGTRLLVL.

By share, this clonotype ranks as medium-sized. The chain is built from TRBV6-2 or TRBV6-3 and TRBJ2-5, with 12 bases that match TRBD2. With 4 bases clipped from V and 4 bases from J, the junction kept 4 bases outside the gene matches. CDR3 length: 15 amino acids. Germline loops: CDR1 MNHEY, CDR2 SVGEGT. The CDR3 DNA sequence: TGTGCCAGCAGTTTCGGACTAGCGGGAACAGAGACCCAGTACTTC. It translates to CASSFGLAGTETQYF.